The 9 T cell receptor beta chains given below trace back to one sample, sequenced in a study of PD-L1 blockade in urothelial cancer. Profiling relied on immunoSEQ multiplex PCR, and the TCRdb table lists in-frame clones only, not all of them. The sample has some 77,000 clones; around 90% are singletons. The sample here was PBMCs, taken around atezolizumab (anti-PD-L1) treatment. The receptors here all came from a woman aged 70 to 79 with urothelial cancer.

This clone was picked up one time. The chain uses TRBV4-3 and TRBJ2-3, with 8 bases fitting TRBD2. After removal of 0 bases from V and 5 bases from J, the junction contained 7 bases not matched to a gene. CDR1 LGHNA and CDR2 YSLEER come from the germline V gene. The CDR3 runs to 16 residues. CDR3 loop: CASSQEERGGIDTQYF. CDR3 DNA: TGCGCCAGCAGCCAAGAAGAGCGCGGGGGGATAGATACGCAGTATTTT.

This CDR3 is CASSQNLDRGRQTYEQYF. DNA of the CDR3: TGCGCCAGCAGTCAAAACTTGGACAGGGGGCGGCAGACCTACGAGCAGTACTTC. The rearrangement uses TRBV23-1 and TRBJ2-7, with TRBD1 matching over 11 bases. TRBV23-1 is identified as an open reading frame with a role that is uncertain. CDR3 length: 18 residues. J was trimmed by 2 bases and V by 2 bases; bases with no gene match: 11.

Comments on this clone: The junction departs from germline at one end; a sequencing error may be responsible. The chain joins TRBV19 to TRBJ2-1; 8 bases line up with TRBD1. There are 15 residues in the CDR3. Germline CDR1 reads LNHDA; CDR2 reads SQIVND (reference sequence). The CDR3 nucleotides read TGTGCCAGTAGTTTAGACAGGGGCACCTACAATGAGCAGTTCTTC. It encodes CASSLDRGTYNEQFF.

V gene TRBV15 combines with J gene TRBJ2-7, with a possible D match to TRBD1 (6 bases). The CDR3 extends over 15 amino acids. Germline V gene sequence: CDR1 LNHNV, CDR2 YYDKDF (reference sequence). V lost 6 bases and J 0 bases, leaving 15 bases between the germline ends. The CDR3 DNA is TGTGCCACCAGTGCTGGACAGTATAGCTCCTACGAGCAGTACTTC. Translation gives CATSAGQYSSYEQYF.

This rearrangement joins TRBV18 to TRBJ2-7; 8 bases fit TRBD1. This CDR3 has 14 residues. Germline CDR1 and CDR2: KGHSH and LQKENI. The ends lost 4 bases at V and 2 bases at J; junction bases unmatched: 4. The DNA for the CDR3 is TGTGCCAGCTCACACGACAGGGGTCCCTACGAGCAGTACTTC. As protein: CASSHDRGPYEQYF.

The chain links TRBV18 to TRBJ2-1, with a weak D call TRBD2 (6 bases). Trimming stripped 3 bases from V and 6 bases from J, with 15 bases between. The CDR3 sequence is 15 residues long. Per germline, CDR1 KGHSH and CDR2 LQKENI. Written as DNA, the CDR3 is TGTGCCAGCTCACCTTTGGCGGGAACCGCCAATGAGCAGTTCTTC. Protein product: CASSPLAGTANEQFF.

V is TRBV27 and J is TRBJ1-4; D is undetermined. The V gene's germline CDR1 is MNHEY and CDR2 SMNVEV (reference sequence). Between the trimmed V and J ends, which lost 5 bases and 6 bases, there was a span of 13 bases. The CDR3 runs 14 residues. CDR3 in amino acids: CASSNSQVHEKLFF. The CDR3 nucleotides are TGTGCCAGCAGTAACAGCCAGGTTCATGAAAAACTGTTTTTT.

CDR3 in amino acids: CASSRSAGQVLYGYTF. In DNA form, the CDR3 reads TGCGCCAGCAGCAGATCGGCGGGACAGGTGTTGTATGGCTACACCTTC. V gene TRBV5-1 combines with J gene TRBJ1-2; 8 bases align to TRBD1. Germline V gene lookup returns CDR1 SGHRS and CDR2 YFSETQ. The CDR3 loop spans 16 amino acids. J lost 5 bases, V lost 4 bases, and 13 bases had no gene match.

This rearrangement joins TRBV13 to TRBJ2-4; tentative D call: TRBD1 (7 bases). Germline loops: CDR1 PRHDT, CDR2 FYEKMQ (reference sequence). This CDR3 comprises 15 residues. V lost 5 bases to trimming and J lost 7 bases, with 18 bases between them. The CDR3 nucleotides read TGTGCCAGCAGCCTAGTGGAGGGGGCGAGCAACATTCAGTACTTC. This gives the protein CASSLVEGASNIQYF. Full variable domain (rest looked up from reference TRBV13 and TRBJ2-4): AAGVIQSPRHLIKEKRETATLKCYPIPRHDTVYWYQQGPGQDPQFLISFYEKMQSDKGSIPDRFSAQQFSDYHSELNMSSLELGDSALYFCASSLVEGASNIQYFGAGTRLSVL.